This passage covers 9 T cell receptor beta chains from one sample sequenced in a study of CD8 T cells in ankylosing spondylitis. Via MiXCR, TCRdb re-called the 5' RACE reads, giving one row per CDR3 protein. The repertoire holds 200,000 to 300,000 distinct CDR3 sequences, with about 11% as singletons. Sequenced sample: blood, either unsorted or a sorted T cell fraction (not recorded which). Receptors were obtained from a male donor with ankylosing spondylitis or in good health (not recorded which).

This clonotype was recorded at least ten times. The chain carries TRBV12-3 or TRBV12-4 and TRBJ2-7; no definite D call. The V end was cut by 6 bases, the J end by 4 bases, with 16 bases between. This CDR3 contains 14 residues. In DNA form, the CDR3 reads TGTGCCAGCAGCACGGGCAATAGACGGTACGAGCAGTACTTC. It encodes CASSTGNRRYEQYF.

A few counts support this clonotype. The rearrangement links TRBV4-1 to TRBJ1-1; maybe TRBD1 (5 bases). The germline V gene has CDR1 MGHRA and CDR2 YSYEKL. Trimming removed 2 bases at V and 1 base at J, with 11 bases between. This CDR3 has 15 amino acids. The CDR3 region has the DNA TGCGCCAGCAGCCAACAGTTTACAGGGAACACTGAAGCTTTCTTT. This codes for CASSQQFTGNTEAFF.

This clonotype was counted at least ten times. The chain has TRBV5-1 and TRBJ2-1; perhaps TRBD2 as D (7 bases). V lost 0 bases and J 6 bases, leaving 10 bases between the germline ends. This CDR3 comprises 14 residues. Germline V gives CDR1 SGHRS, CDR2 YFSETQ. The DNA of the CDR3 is TGCGCCAGCAGCTTGGTTGGGGGGGCCAATGAGCAGTTCTTC. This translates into CASSLVGGANEQFF.

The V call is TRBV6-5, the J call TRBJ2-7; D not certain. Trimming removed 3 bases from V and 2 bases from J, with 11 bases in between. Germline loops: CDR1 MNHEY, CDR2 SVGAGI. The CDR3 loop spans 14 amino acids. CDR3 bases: TGTGCCAGCAGTTATCAGCAAGGGACCTACGAGCAGTACTTC. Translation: CASSYQQGTYEQYF.

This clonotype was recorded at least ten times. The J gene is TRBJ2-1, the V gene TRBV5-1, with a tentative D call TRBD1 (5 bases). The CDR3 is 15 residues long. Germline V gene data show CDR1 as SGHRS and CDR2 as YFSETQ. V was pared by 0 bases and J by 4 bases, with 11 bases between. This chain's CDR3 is CASSLEGLGYNEQFF. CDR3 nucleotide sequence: TGCGCCAGCAGCTTGGAGGGGCTTGGGTACAATGAGCAGTTCTTC. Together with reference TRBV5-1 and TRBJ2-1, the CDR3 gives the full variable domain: KAGVTQTPRYLIKTRGQQVTLSCSPISGHRSVSWYQQTPGQGLQFLFEYFSETQRNKGNFPGRFSGRQFSNSRSEMNVSTLELGDSALYLCASSLEGLGYNEQFFGPGTRLTVL.

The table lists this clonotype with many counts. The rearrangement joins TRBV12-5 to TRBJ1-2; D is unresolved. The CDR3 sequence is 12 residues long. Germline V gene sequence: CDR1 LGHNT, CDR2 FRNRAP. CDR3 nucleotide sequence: TGTGCGGCGGGTAAATCGAACTATGGCTACACCTTC. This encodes CAAGKSNYGYTF.

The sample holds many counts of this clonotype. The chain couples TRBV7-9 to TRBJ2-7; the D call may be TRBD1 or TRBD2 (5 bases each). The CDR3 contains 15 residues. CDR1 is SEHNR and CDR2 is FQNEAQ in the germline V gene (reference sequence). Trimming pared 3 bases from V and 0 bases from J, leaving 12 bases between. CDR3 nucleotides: TGTGCCAGCAGCTTGAGTTCGGGGCCCTCCTACGAGCAGTACTTC. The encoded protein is CASSLSSGPSYEQYF.

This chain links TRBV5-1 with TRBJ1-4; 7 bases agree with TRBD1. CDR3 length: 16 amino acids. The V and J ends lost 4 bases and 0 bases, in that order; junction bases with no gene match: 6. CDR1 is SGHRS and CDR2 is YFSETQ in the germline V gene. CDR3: CASSGRQGATNEKLFF. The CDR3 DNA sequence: TGCGCCAGCAGCGGACGACAGGGAGCAACTAATGAAAAACTGTTTTTT.

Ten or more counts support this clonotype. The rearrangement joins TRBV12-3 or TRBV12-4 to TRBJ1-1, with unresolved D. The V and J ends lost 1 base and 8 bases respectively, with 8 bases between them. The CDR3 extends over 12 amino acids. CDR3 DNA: TGTGCCAGCAGTTTAGAAGCGCGAGAAGCTTTCTTT. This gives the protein CASSLEAREAFF.